The clone carrying this T cell receptor (beta chain) was observed at least ten times. The sample originates from a study of regulatory T cells in long-lasting Graves disease. This sample's time point: newly diagnosed GD, antithyroid drugs for less than 3 months. Construction of the TCR library relied on RNA isolated from PBMCs. Both iRepertoire HTBI primers and Arm-PCR of CDR3 regions were used to build the TCR beta libraries. TCRdb ran MiXCR on the multiplex PCR reads and lists one entry per CDR3 protein. The sample comprises fewer than 450,000 distinct CDR3 sequences, 15% of which are singletons, and about 8.3% rests with the top ten. Trimming pared 4 bases from V and 6 bases from J, leaving 12 bases between. CDR1 is SGHTA and CDR2 is FQGNSA in the germline V gene. The CDR3 covers 14 residues. The data were also submitted as part of a second study, on T cells in Graves' hyperthyroidism and ophthalmopathy. In that study: Exclusions: uncontrolled infection, other autoimmune disease, pregnancy, lactation.

The chain employs TRBV7-2 and TRBJ2-2; D is undetermined. This receptor was identified in a woman aged 40-49 years with Graves disease. Material: peripheral blood mononuclear cells (PBMCs), obtained at new diagnosis, from a patient treated with antithyroid drugs. This CDR3 is CASSSGPQAGELFF. In DNA form, the CDR3 reads TGTGCCAGCAGCTCTGGACCCCAAGCCGGGGAGCTGTTTTTT.